One sample yielded the 21 T cell receptor beta chains listed below, sequenced in a study of blood T cell repertoires in COVID-19. Sequencing used immunoSEQ multiplex PCR; TCRdb keeps in-frame clones, though not all of them. The sample shows about 24,000 clones, approximately 86% of them seen only once. The material sequenced was peripheral blood. The receptors shown here come from a man aged 50 to 60 with active COVID-19.

This chain links TRBV7-6 with TRBJ2-3, with 8 bases matching TRBD1. Trimming at V came to 5 bases and at J to 6 bases, leaving 16 bases not matched to a gene. The CDR3 covers 17 residues. The germline V gene encodes CDR1 SGHVS and CDR2 FNYEAQ. Written as DNA, the CDR3 is TGTGCCAGCAGCCAAAACAGGGGGGCCGGGACCGGGGATACGCAGTATTTT. Its protein is CASSQNRGAGTGDTQYF.

The V gene is TRBV7-9, the J gene TRBJ2-7; 10 bases fit TRBD1. J was trimmed by 5 bases and V by 5 bases; bases with no gene match: 6. CDR3 length equals 14 residues. CDR1 is SEHNR, CDR2 FQNEAQ, per germline (reference sequence). CDR3 sequence reads: CASSPGDRGDEQYF. CDR3 nucleotides: TGTGCCAGCAGCCCCGGGGACAGGGGCGACGAGCAGTACTTC.

The CDR3 DNA reads as TGTGCCAGTAGTATATTCGGGTCGAGCGGGAGAGACTACGAGCAGTACTTC. Its translation: CASSIFGSSGRDYEQYF. This sequence joins TRBV19 and TRBJ2-7, with 8 bases matching TRBD2. V lost 2 bases, J lost 3 bases, and 12 bases stayed unmatched. This CDR3 is 17 amino acids long. The germline CDR1 and CDR2 sequences are LNHDA and SQIVND (reference sequence).

The chain employs TRBV27 and TRBJ2-3; 7 bases line up with TRBD2. V shed 6 bases, J shed 6 bases, and the junction held 9 bases outside the gene matches. The CDR3 totals 14 residues. Germline V lookup: CDR1 MNHEY, CDR2 SMNVEV (reference sequence). The DNA for the CDR3 is TGTGCCAGCAGCCGTCAGACTAGCCCCGATACGCAGTATTTT. Translated, it gives CASSRQTSPDTQYF.

Only one count was recorded for this clone. The CDR3, as DNA: TGTGCCAGCAGCTCTAGCGGGGGGTTGGGTGAGCAGTTCTTC. This translates into CASSSSGGLGEQFF. V usage is TRBV7-2 and J usage is TRBJ2-1; 11 positions agree with TRBD2. The CDR3 is made up of 14 amino acids. Germline V lookup: CDR1 SGHTA, CDR2 FQGNSA. Trimming cost V 4 bases and J 9 bases; bases outside gene matches: 5.

The chain carries TRBV18 and TRBJ1-4; 7 nucleotides line up with TRBD1. After removal of 0 bases from V and 15 bases from J, the junction contained 10 bases not matched to a gene. The CDR3 is 14 residues long. From germline, CDR1 is KGHSH and CDR2 LQKENI. The CDR3, as DNA: TGTGCCAGCTCACCACCCTCCGTAGGGGGCGTGATGTTTTTT. This codes for CASSPPSVGGVMFF. Full variable domain (rest looked up from reference TRBV18 and TRBJ1-4): NAGVMQNPRHLVRRRGQEARLRCSPMKGHSHVYWYRQLPEEGLKFMVYLQKENIIDESGMPKERFSAEFPKEGPSILRIQQVVRGDSAAYFCASSPPSVGGVMFFGSGTQLSVL.

CDR3 residues: CASSLIAGTEGTQYF. The CDR3 coding sequence is TGCGCCAGCAGCTTGATAGCCGGCACAGAGGGTACGCAGTATTTT. The V gene is TRBV5-1, the J gene TRBJ2-3; tentatively, D is TRBD2 (5 bases). Trimming stripped 1 base from V and 8 bases from J, with 17 bases between. This CDR3 has 15 residues. Germline V gives CDR1 SGHRS, CDR2 YFSETQ.

The chain uses TRBV6-5 and TRBJ1-3; 9 bases line up with TRBD1. The CDR3 has 14 residues. Germline CDR1 and CDR2: MNHEY and SVGAGI. The V and J ends lost 6 bases and 4 bases, in that order; junction bases with no gene match: 4. CDR3 sequence (DNA): TGTGCCAGCAGGGGGACAGGGTTAGGAAACACCATATATTTT. Encoded protein: CASRGTGLGNTIYF.

The CDR3 nucleotides are TGTGCCAGCAGTTACTCGAACAGTCTTGGCTACACCTTC. As protein: CASSYSNSLGYTF. The chain is built from TRBV6-2 or TRBV6-3 and TRBJ1-2; D gene unclear. The CDR3 is 13 residues long. Germline V gives CDR1 MNHEY, CDR2 SVGEGT. V was trimmed by 0 bases and J by 7 bases, leaving 9 bases between them.

The chain links TRBV11-2 to TRBJ1-1; D is unresolved. V dropped 2 bases and J dropped 4 bases, with 14 bases sitting between them. This CDR3 is built from 15 residues. From germline, CDR1 is SGHAT and CDR2 FQNNGV. CDR3: CASSLIGGFGTEAFF. The CDR3 DNA reads TGTGCCAGCAGCTTAATTGGAGGGTTCGGCACTGAAGCTTTCTTT.

The J gene is TRBJ1-5, the V gene TRBV5-6; TRBD1 is a possible D gene (5 bases). Looked up from germline, CDR1 is SGHDT and CDR2 is YYEEEE. CDR3 size: 15 residues. The V and J ends lost 4 bases and 8 bases respectively, with 19 bases between them. CDR3: CASSPGGVGSKPQHF. DNA of the CDR3: TGTGCCAGCAGCCCCGGGGGGGTGGGAAGCAAGCCCCAGCATTTT.

The V and J genes are TRBV3-1 (or the pseudogene TRBV3-2) and TRBJ2-1, with D uncertain. Germline V lookup: CDR1 LGHDT, CDR2 YNNKEL (reference sequence). This CDR3 is 11 amino acids long. V lost 2 bases to trimming and J lost 12 bases, with 8 bases between them. The CDR3 DNA reads as TGTGCCAGCAGCCAATCCACGGGGCAGTTCTTC. As protein: CASSQSTGQFF.

This clone occurred a few times. The genes are TRBV7-9 and TRBJ1-2; D possibly corresponds to TRBD1 (5 bases). Germline loops: CDR1 SEHNR, CDR2 FQNEAQ (reference sequence). The V gene lost 5 bases and the J gene lost 3 bases, with 19 bases spanning the gap. The CDR3 runs to 16 residues. The CDR3: CASSPDMTAPYYGYTF. In nucleotides, the CDR3 is TGTGCCAGCAGCCCCGATATGACAGCTCCCTACTATGGCTACACCTTC.

The CDR3 coding sequence is TGTGCTAGTGGGGGTAGCGCCGCTAGCACAGATACGCAGTATTTT. It is translated as CASGGSAASTDTQYF. The chain has TRBV12-5 and TRBJ2-3; TRBD2 might be the D (5 bases). This CDR3 region has 15 residues. V lost 6 bases, J lost 0 bases, and 13 bases lay in between. Germline-derived CDR1 and CDR2 are LGHNT and FRNRAP.

This chain joins TRBV6-1 and TRBJ1-6; D uncertain. CDR1 is MNHNS, CDR2 SASEGT, per germline. CDR3 length equals 13 residues. Deletions cut 1 base from V and 5 bases from J, with 3 bases between. CDR3 DNA sequence: TGTGCCAGCAGTGAAGTTAATAATTCACCCCTCCACTTT. Encoded protein: CASSEVNNSPLHF.

This clone came up once. J is TRBJ2-7 and V is TRBV19; TRBD1 agrees at 11 bases. The CDR3 sequence is 12 residues long. Germline CDR1 is LNHDA and CDR2 is SQIVND (reference sequence). V lost 9 bases, J lost 4 bases, and 2 bases stayed unmatched. The CDR3 region is CASGQGAYEQYF. In DNA, the CDR3 is TGTGCCAGCGGACAGGGGGCATACGAGCAGTACTTC.

V is TRBV12-5 and J is TRBJ1-2; 12 bases line up with TRBD1. Unmatched junction bases numbered 8, after V lost 1 base and J lost 8 bases. The germline gives CDR1 LGHNT, CDR2 FRNRAP. The CDR3 loop spans 16 amino acids. The CDR3 nucleotides are TGTGCTAGTGGTTTGGAAGGGGGACAGGGGGCTGAAGGCTACACCTTC. Translating it yields CASGLEGGQGAEGYTF. The complete variable domain, with remaining parts taken from reference TRBV12-5 and TRBJ1-2, reads DARVTQTPRHKVTEMGQEVTMRCQPILGHNTVFWYRQTMMQGLELLAYFRNRAPLDDSGMPKDRFSAEMPDATLATLKIQPSEPRDSAVYFCASGLEGGQGAEGYTFGSGTRLTVV.

The chain recombines TRBV7-8 with TRBJ1-1; tentative D call: TRBD1 (5 bases). The germline V gene has CDR1 SGHVS and CDR2 FQNEAQ. Trimming removed 5 bases at V and 10 bases at J, with 23 bases between. This CDR3 comprises 15 residues. The chain's CDR3 is CASSREVRVESSAFF. The DNA for the CDR3 is TGTGCCAGCAGCCGAGAAGTCAGGGTCGAGTCGTCAGCTTTCTTT.

The gene calls are TRBV5-5 and TRBJ2-5; D unresolved. CDR3 size: 14 residues. Trimming removed 0 bases at V and 2 bases at J, with 8 bases between. CDR1 and CDR2 (germline): SGHKS, YYEKEE (reference sequence). Here the CDR3 reads CASSLVSRQETQYF. CDR3 nucleotide sequence: TGTGCCAGCAGCTTGGTATCTAGGCAAGAGACCCAGTACTTC. The whole variable domain, remainder taken from reference TRBV5-5 and TRBJ2-5, is DAGVTQSPTHLIKTRGQQVTLRCSPISGHKSVSWYQQVLGQGPQFIFQYYEKEERGRGNFPDRFSARQFPNYSSELNVNALLLGDSALYLCASSLVSRQETQYFGPGTRLLVL.

This clone has just one count. DNA for the CDR3: TGTGCCAGCAGTTTTTCCCCACCGGGGAGGAGAGATGTGGGTGAAGCTTTCTTT. This gives the protein CASSFSPPGRRDVGEAFF. The chain combines TRBV27 with TRBJ1-1; D unresolved. Deletions cut 3 bases from V and 7 bases from J, with 27 bases between. The germline CDR1 and CDR2 sequences are MNHEY and SMNVEV (reference sequence). This CDR3 spans 18 amino acids.

The genes are TRBV11-2 and TRBJ2-4, with 7 bases fitting TRBD2. The CDR3 is 16 amino acids. Per the germline V gene, CDR1 is SGHAT and CDR2 is FQNNGV. V shed 0 bases and J 1 base; nucleotides not matched to a gene: 3. CDR3 in DNA: TGTGCCAGCAGCTTAGAGGGAGGGATTGCCAAAAACATTCAGTACTTC. It yields the protein CASSLEGGIAKNIQYF.